This paragraph covers one T cell receptor (beta chain) sequence. These data are taken from a study of blood T cell repertoires in COVID-19. Libraries were prepared by immunoSEQ multiplex PCR; TCRdb keeps only in-frame clonotypes and omits some of them. The sample has roughly 230,000 clones; approximately 85% are singletons. The V gene's germline CDR1 is KGHDR and CDR2 SFDVKD. The CDR3 is made up of 16 amino acids. V lost 3 bases to trimming and J lost 3 bases; unmatched junction nucleotides: 6. The sequencing input was peripheral blood. This chain uses TRBV24-1 with TRBJ2-2, with 7 bases fitting TRBD1. This TCR was recovered from a man in his fifties with COVID-19, enrolled during active disease. CDR3 coding DNA: TGTGCCACCAGTGATACGGACAGGCCTTACACCGGGGAGCTGTTTTTT. Its translation is CATSDTDRPYTGELFF.